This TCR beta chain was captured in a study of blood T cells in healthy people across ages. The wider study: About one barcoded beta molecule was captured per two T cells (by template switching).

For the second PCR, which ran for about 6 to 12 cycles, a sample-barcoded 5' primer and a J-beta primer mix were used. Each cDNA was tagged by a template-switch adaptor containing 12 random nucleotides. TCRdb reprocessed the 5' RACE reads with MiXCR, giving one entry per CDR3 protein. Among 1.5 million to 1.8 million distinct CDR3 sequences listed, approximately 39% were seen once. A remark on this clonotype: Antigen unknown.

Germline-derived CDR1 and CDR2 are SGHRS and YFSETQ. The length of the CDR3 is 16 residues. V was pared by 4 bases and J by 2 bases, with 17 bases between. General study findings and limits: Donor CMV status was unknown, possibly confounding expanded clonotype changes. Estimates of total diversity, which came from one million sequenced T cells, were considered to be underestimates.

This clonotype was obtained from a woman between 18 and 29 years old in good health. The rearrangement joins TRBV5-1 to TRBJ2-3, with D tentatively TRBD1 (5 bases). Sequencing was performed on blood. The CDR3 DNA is TGCGCCAGCAGCCCAAACAGACAGTCAACCACAGATACGCAGTATTTT. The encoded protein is CASSPNRQSTTDTQYF.